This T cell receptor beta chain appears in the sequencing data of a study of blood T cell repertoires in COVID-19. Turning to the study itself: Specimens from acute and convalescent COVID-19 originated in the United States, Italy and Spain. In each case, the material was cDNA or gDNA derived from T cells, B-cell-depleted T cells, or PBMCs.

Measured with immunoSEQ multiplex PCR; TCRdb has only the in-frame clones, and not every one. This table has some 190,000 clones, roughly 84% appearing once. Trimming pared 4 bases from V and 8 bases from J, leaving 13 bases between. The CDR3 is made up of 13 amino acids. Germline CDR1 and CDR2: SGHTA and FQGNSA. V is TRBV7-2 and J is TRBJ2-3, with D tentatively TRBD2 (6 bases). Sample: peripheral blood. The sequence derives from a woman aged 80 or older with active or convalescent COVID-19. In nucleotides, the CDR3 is TGTGCCAGCAGCTACCCCCTAGCGAGTACGCAGTATTTT. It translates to CASSYPLASTQYF.